The next 28 T cell receptor beta chains were all read from a single sample in a study of post-analysis software for immune sequencing data. Study findings and constraints: Patients had higher frequencies than controls of about five TRBV segments, including TRBV5-6, TRBV5-1 and TRBV20-1.

cDNA libraries of TCR beta carried unique molecular identifiers. TCRdb redid the calling of the PCR reads with MiXCR, one entry per CDR3 protein. Of roughly 700,000 distinct CDR3 sequences listed, 25% to 30% are singletons. Which antigens these TCRs recognize remains unknown. Material: blood. These receptors all come from a girl aged 5 to 17 with multiple sclerosis.

This clonotype came up a few times. The rearrangement links TRBV27 to TRBJ1-4; D is ambiguous. V was cut by 6 bases and J by 5 bases, with 10 bases left in between. The CDR3 length is 13 residues. Germline V gene lookup returns CDR1 MNHEY and CDR2 SMNVEV (reference sequence). CDR3 sequence: CASRGWLNEKLFF. The CDR3 bases are TGTGCCAGCAGGGGGTGGTTGAATGAAAAACTGTTTTTT. The full variable domain, its missing parts supplied by reference TRBV27 and TRBJ1-4, is EAQVTQNPRYLITVTGKKLTVTCSQNMNHEYMSWYRQDPGLGLRQIYYSMNVEVTDKGDVPEGYKVSRKEKRNFPLILESPSPNQTSLYFCASRGWLNEKLFFGSGTQLSVL.

This clonotype was detected a few times. The chain carries TRBV24-1 and TRBJ2-6, with unresolved D. Trimming pared 5 bases from V and 2 bases from J, leaving 3 bases between. The germline gives CDR1 KGHDR, CDR2 SFDVKD. This CDR3 is 13 amino acids long. Here the CDR3 DNA reads TGTGCCACCAGTGGTGCTGGGGCCAACGTCCTGACTTTC. It translates to CATSGAGANVLTF.

The V call is TRBV29-1, the J call TRBJ2-1; 15 positions agree with TRBD2. Judging by the DNA end, TRBJ2-7 fits better; the J call may be wrong. The CDR3 covers 18 residues. The germline gives CDR1 SQVTM, CDR2 ANQGSEA. This CDR3 reads CSAPRTSGGAGTYNEQYF. As DNA, the CDR3 is TGCAGTGCCCCCAGGACTAGCGGGGGGGCAGGAACCTACAATGAGCAGTACTTC.

In this sample, this clonotype turned up many times. This chain links TRBV7-2 with TRBJ2-7; 7 bases line up with TRBD1. Germline-derived CDR1 and CDR2 are SGHTA and FQGNSA. The CDR3 is 14 residues long. Losses at the gene ends were 5 bases for V and 2 bases for J; bases not matched to a gene: 6. CDR3 residues: CASSPWDRTYEQYF. The CDR3 region has the DNA TGTGCCAGCAGCCCGTGGGACAGAACCTACGAGCAGTACTTC.

The chain combines TRBV20-1 with TRBJ2-1, with 8 bases fitting TRBD2. This CDR3 is built from 17 residues. V gave up 0 bases and J gave up 4 bases; unmatched junction bases: 11. From germline, CDR1 is DFQATT and CDR2 SNEGSKA (reference sequence). For the CDR3, the DNA is TGCAGTGCTAGAGATTTTCCGCTACTAGCGGCTTACAATGAGCAGTTCTTC. Its protein product is CSARDFPLLAAYNEQFF.

This clonotype was seen more than once but under ten times. The chain links TRBV3-1 to TRBJ1-1; D is unclear. Germline lookup yields CDR1 LGHDT and CDR2 YNNKEL (reference sequence). This CDR3 region has 13 residues. Trimming left V 8 bases short and J 5 bases short, with 15 bases between. The CDR3 sequence is CASGRAASTEAFF. The CDR3 region has the DNA TGTGCCAGCGGGAGGGCGGCGTCAACTGAAGCTTTCTTT.

This chain joins TRBV7-2 and TRBJ2-4; 8 nucleotides match TRBD2. The tail of the sequence fits TRBJ2-7 better, so the J call may be wrong. The CDR3 sequence is 19 residues long. Germline assignment: CDR1 SGHTA and CDR2 FQGNSA. CDR3 in amino acids: CASSGTLRRLARGPYEQYF. CDR3 DNA sequence: TGTGCCAGCAGCGGAACTCTAAGAAGACTAGCGAGAGGACCCTACGAGCAGTACTTC.

This sequence joins TRBV7-2 and TRBJ2-3; D is possibly TRBD1 or TRBD2 (5 bases each). This CDR3 spans 14 amino acids. CDR1 SGHTA and CDR2 FQGNSA come from the germline V gene. Trimming removed 5 bases from V and 2 bases from J, with 11 bases in between. The CDR3 DNA sequence: TGTGCCAGCAGCCCGGGACGGAACACAGATACGCAGTATTTT. Its translation is CASSPGRNTDTQYF.

The CDR3 spells CASSLYRGLVTYEQYF. The CDR3 coding sequence is TGTGCCAGCAGTTTATACCGGGGGTTGGTCACCTACGAGCAGTACTTC. The genes are TRBV28 and TRBJ2-7; possible D gene TRBD2, 6 bases. Trimming shortened V by 1 base and J by 2 bases, and 15 bases separated the two germline ends. This CDR3 contains 16 residues. Germline V lookup: CDR1 MDHEN, CDR2 SYDVKM.

This clonotype was detected a few times. V usage is TRBV7-2 and J usage is TRBJ2-7; TRBD2 matches at 8 bases. From germline, CDR1 is SGHTA and CDR2 FQGNSA. This CDR3 has 14 residues. Germline trimming cut 1 base from V and 6 bases from J; bases unmatched to any gene: 5. The CDR3, as DNA: TGTGCCAGCAGCTTAGAGGGACTAGTCGGCGAGCAGTACTTC. The encoded protein is CASSLEGLVGEQYF.

The chain combines TRBV20-1 with TRBJ1-1, with a tentative D call TRBD1 (6 bases). V lost 1 base and J 3 bases, leaving 15 bases between the germline ends. The CDR3 extends over 15 amino acids. Germline V CDR1 and CDR2: DFQATT, SNEGSKA (reference sequence). The CDR3 spells CSARALTGSYTEAFF. Here the CDR3 DNA reads TGCAGTGCTAGAGCCCTAACAGGGTCATACACTGAAGCTTTCTTT.

This clonotype was picked up a small number of times. The chain has TRBV7-7 and TRBJ2-3; 9 bases are a match to TRBD1. The CDR3 is made up of 15 amino acids. Germline lookup yields CDR1 SSHAT and CDR2 FNYEAQ (reference sequence). V dropped 5 bases and J dropped 3; count of bases not matched to a gene: 6. CDR3 sequence (DNA): TGTGCCAGCAGCCCGGGACAGGGTCAGACAGATACGCAGTATTTT. Its translation: CASSPGQGQTDTQYF.

The rearrangement joins TRBV7-2 to TRBJ2-7; tentatively, D is TRBD1 or TRBD2 (5 bases each). The CDR3 consists of 17 residues. Germline CDR1 and CDR2: SGHTA and FQGNSA. The V gene lost 4 bases and the J gene lost 6 bases, with 25 bases spanning the gap. The CDR3 sequence is CASSSSGAWGGSSEQYF. In DNA, the CDR3 is TGTGCCAGCAGCTCGTCCGGGGCGTGGGGCGGGTCTTCCGAGCAGTACTTC.

In its sample, this clonotype was seen a few times. The chain's CDR3 is CASRYGGRNIQYF. The DNA for the CDR3 is TGTGCCAGCAGATATGGAGGGAGAAACATTCAGTACTTC. This rearrangement joins TRBV6-1 to TRBJ2-4, with D tentatively TRBD2 (6 bases). V was clipped by 6 bases and J by 6 bases, with 12 bases between them. The CDR3 totals 13 residues. The germline CDR1 and CDR2 sequences are MNHNS and SASEGT.

This clonotype was found a few times. The J gene is TRBJ2-1, the V gene TRBV29-1; 7 bases map to TRBD2. The CDR3 consists of 13 residues. The V and J ends lost 6 bases and 4 bases, in that order; junction bases with no gene match: 6. Germline lookup yields CDR1 SQVTM and CDR2 ANQGSEA. The CDR3 coding sequence is TGCAGCGTCCAAGCGGGAACTTACAATGAGCAGTTCTTC. Its translation is CSVQAGTYNEQFF.

This clonotype was counted ten times or more. V usage is TRBV12-3 or TRBV12-4 and J usage is TRBJ2-7; D may be TRBD1 (6 bases). The CDR3 is made up of 13 amino acids. Trimming pared 5 bases from V and 2 bases from J, leaving 10 bases between. CDR3 nucleotides: TGTGCCAGCAGTCGGACAGCGACCTACGAGCAGTACTTC. Its translation: CASSRTATYEQYF.

This clonotype was found many times. The rearrangement links TRBV7-9 to TRBJ2-2, with D possibly being TRBD1 (5 bases). There are 14 residues in the CDR3. Trimming removed 5 bases from V and 4 bases from J, with 11 bases in between. Germline V lookup: CDR1 SEHNR, CDR2 FQNEAQ (reference sequence). CDR3 DNA sequence: TGTGCCAGCAGCCCCGACAGTAGCACCGGGGAGCTGTTTTTT. Translating it yields CASSPDSSTGELFF.

The chain employs TRBV19 and TRBJ1-6; 7 bases fit TRBD1. Germline trimming cut 10 bases from V and 9 bases from J; bases unmatched to any gene: 12. Germline CDR1 and CDR2: LNHDA and SQIVND (reference sequence). This CDR3 has 14 amino acids. The CDR3 spells CATSRDSLGSPLHF. Written as DNA, the CDR3 is TGTGCCACTTCGCGGGACAGTCTTGGTTCACCCCTCCACTTT.

The chain combines TRBV20-1 with TRBJ2-3; 7 nucleotides agree with TRBD2. Germline CDR1 reads DFQATT; CDR2 reads SNEGSKA (reference sequence). CDR3 length equals 14 residues. The junction had 4 bases not matched to a gene; V was cut back by 1 base and J by 3 bases. The CDR3 loop reads CSARGLAVTDTQYF. CDR3 coding DNA: TGCAGTGCTAGAGGCCTAGCGGTTACAGATACGCAGTATTTT.

The chain recombines TRBV18 with TRBJ2-7, with 11 bases that match TRBD1. V lost 5 bases and J lost 12; bases outside the gene matches: 18. From germline, CDR1 is KGHSH and CDR2 LQKENI. The CDR3 sequence is 16 residues long. The CDR3 reads CASSSPGTGGTETRYF. CDR3 DNA sequence: TGTGCCAGCTCATCCCCCGGGACAGGGGGTACAGAGACCCGGTACTTC.

V usage is TRBV5-1 and J usage is TRBJ2-7, with a tentative D call TRBD1 (6 bases). The germline gives CDR1 SGHRS, CDR2 YFSETQ. The CDR3 sequence is 16 residues long. V shed 4 bases and J shed 5 bases, with 22 bases lying between them. CDR3 sequence reads: CASSTLGQQGRDEQYF. The CDR3 bases are TGCGCCAGCAGCACCCTCGGTCAACAGGGAAGGGACGAGCAGTACTTC. Based on the CDR3 plus reference TRBV5-1 and TRBJ2-7, the full variable domain is KAGVTQTPRYLIKTRGQQVTLSCSPISGHRSVSWYQQTPGQGLQFLFEYFSETQRNKGNFPGRFSGRQFSNSRSEMNVSTLELGDSALYLCASSTLGQQGRDEQYFGPGTRLTVT.

The chain has TRBV28 and TRBJ2-5; D might be TRBD1 or TRBD2, each matching 6 bases. Between the trimmed V and J ends, which lost 2 bases and 11 bases, there was a span of 21 bases. The germline CDR1 and CDR2 sequences are MDHEN and SYDVKM. This CDR3 is built from 15 residues. The CDR3 loop reads CASSLSRGSGNEQYF. CDR3 coding DNA: TGTGCCAGCAGTTTAAGCAGGGGTAGCGGCAATGAGCAGTACTTC.

This clonotype was recorded a few times. The chain recombines TRBV20-1 with TRBJ2-7; 10 bases fit TRBD2. From germline, CDR1 is DFQATT and CDR2 SNEGSKA (reference sequence). The CDR3 is 16 residues long. Trimming removed 6 bases from V and 2 bases from J; junction bases left unmatched: 13. CDR3 in amino acids: CSAGRIGLAATYEQYF. CDR3 in DNA: TGCAGTGCCGGCCGTATCGGACTAGCGGCAACCTACGAGCAGTACTTC.

In its sample, this clonotype was seen a few times. V is TRBV20-1 and J is TRBJ2-7, with 11 positions matching TRBD2. Germline CDR1 and CDR2: DFQATT and SNEGSKA (reference sequence). The V and J ends lost 3 bases and 2 bases, in that order; junction bases with no gene match: 6. This CDR3 contains 15 residues. The CDR3 loop reads CSASNRLAGPYEQYF. The CDR3 DNA is TGCAGTGCTAGTAATCGACTAGCGGGACCCTACGAGCAGTACTTC.

As to this clonotype: One end of the junction varies from germline; a read error may be responsible. This rearrangement joins TRBV11-2 to TRBJ2-3, with 7 bases lining up with TRBD1. The germline V gene has CDR1 SGHAT and CDR2 FQNNGV. The CDR3 sequence is 14 residues long. As DNA, the CDR3 is TGTACCAGCAGGTTACAGGGGACCACAGATACGCAGTATTTT. Translation: CTSRLQGTTDTQYF.

The chain couples TRBV5-1 to TRBJ1-5, with TRBD1 matching over 11 bases. The CDR3 loop spans 14 amino acids. Germline trimming cut 3 bases from V and 6 bases from J; bases unmatched to any gene: 2. From germline, CDR1 is SGHRS and CDR2 YFSETQ. The CDR3 nucleotides are TGCGCCAGCAGCTGGACAGGGGGCGGTCAGCCCCAGCATTTT. It yields the protein CASSWTGGGQPQHF.

This clonotype came up many times. The chain couples TRBV5-1 to TRBJ2-7, with 7 bases matching TRBD1. The J segment lost 6 bases and the V segment lost 4 bases, leaving 10 bases of the junction unmatched. This CDR3 has 14 residues. Germline V gene lookup returns CDR1 SGHRS and CDR2 YFSETQ. This CDR3 is CASSADRPLREQYF. DNA of the CDR3: TGCGCCAGCAGCGCGGACAGGCCTTTGCGCGAGCAGTACTTC.

This clonotype was found a few times. The chain uses TRBV7-2 and TRBJ2-1; 7 bases align to TRBD2. This CDR3 comprises 16 residues. Per germline, CDR1 SGHTA and CDR2 FQGNSA. Trimming removed 2 bases from V and 8 bases from J; junction bases left unmatched: 12. As DNA, the CDR3 is TGTGCCAGCAGCTTATTCGGCGGGAGTGTTGACGATGAGCAGTTCTTC. Its protein product is CASSLFGGSVDDEQFF.